The clone carrying this T cell receptor beta chain turned up a few times. Clinical history reported by participants formed the basis on which cohorts were assigned. Up to 2 weeks before entering the study, exposed participants had met a COVID-19 case. The V gene's germline CDR1 is SNHLY and CDR2 FYNNEI. CDR3 size: 15 residues. The V and J ends lost 4 bases and 6 bases respectively, with 16 bases between them. These data come from a study of blood T cell repertoires in COVID-19. Study-level background: T cells, B-cell-depleted T cells, or PBMCs provided the cDNA or gDNA that served as material.

Authors' processing steps: Counts of nucleated cells, estimated from reference gene primer amplification, were obtained. Only in-frame clones appear in the TCRdb table, and some are missing; sequencing was by immunoSEQ multiplex PCR. That table supplies the V and J calls and clone size; D and trimming were determined from the DNA. The sample lists about 280,000 clones, about four fifths occurring once. The rearrangement links TRBV2 to TRBJ1-5, with TRBD1 as a possible D gene (5 bases). Sequenced input: PBMCs or T cells enriched from blood (not recorded which). The clonotype was recovered from a middle-aged man who had been exposed to COVID-19. CDR3 sequence reads: CASSGGRSSVQPQHF. Written as DNA, the CDR3 is TGTGCCAGCAGTGGGGGCAGGTCTTCAGTTCAGCCCCAGCATTTT.